One sample yielded the 9 T cell receptor beta chains listed below, sequenced in a study of T cell changes during pregnancy in multiple sclerosis. Sequencing used immunoSEQ multiplex PCR; TCRdb keeps in-frame clones, though not all of them. The sample holds around 70,000 clones, around nine tenths seen once. The input for sequencing was peripheral blood, taken in the first trimester of pregnancy. These TCRs come from a female donor in good health, enrolled as a control in a pregnancy study.

The chain employs TRBV6-4 and TRBJ2-1; 15 positions match TRBD2. Germline V gives CDR1 MRHNA, CDR2 SNTAGT. This CDR3 is 16 amino acids long. Germline trimming cut 3 bases from V and 6 bases from J; bases unmatched to any gene: 3. CDR3 sequence: CASSEGTSGGLNEQFF. CDR3 DNA sequence: TGTGCCAGCAGTGAAGGGACTAGCGGGGGGCTCAATGAGCAGTTCTTC.

The CDR3 is CASSILAGEYEQYF. In DNA form, the CDR3 reads TGTGCCAGTAGTATACTAGCGGGAGAGTACGAGCAGTACTTC. This chain connects TRBV19 to TRBJ2-7; 10 nucleotides match TRBD2. The CDR3 has 14 residues. The V and J ends lost 2 bases and 4 bases, in that order; junction bases with no gene match: 2. The germline V gene encodes CDR1 LNHDA and CDR2 SQIVND (reference sequence).

This rearrangement joins TRBV9 to TRBJ1-3; no firm D call. CDR3 size: 18 residues. Trimming removed 0 bases from V and 1 base from J, with 17 bases in between. CDR1 and CDR2 (germline): SGDLS, YYNGEE. Here the CDR3 reads CASSVDPAEVTSGNTIYF. In DNA, the CDR3 is TGTGCCAGCAGCGTAGACCCCGCAGAAGTTACGTCTGGAAACACCATATATTTT. The full variable domain, with the rest looked up from reference TRBV9 and TRBJ1-3, is DSGVTQTPKHLITATGQRVTLRCSPRSGDLSVYWYQQSLDQGLQFLIQYYNGEERAKGNILERFSAQQFPDLHSELNLSSLELGDSALYFCASSVDPAEVTSGNTIYFGEGSWLTVV.

This chain connects TRBV18 to TRBJ1-1, with D unresolved. CDR1 is KGHSH, CDR2 LQKENI, per germline. V was clipped by 1 base and J by 5 bases, with 5 bases between them. The CDR3 sequence is 12 residues long. The CDR3 DNA sequence: TGTGCCAGCTCACCACGAGATACTGAAGCTTTCTTT. Protein: CASSPRDTEAFF.

The sample holds one count of this clone. The chain is built from TRBV19 and TRBJ2-1, with 10 bases lining up with TRBD2. With 5 bases clipped from V and 5 bases from J, the junction kept 9 bases outside the gene matches. The CDR3 has 16 amino acids. Germline loops: CDR1 LNHDA, CDR2 SQIVND (reference sequence). This chain's CDR3 is CASSPWPSGSHNEQFF. The CDR3, as DNA: TGTGCCAGTAGTCCTTGGCCTAGCGGGAGTCACAATGAGCAGTTCTTC.

This CDR3 reads CATSRGLAGGGPYNEQFF. The CDR3 DNA reads as TGTGCCACCAGCAGAGGACTAGCGGGGGGGGGACCGTACAATGAGCAGTTCTTC. The V gene is TRBV15, the J gene TRBJ2-1; 14 bases line up with TRBD2. With 1 base clipped from V and 4 bases from J, the junction kept 6 bases outside the gene matches. The CDR3 has 18 residues. Germline V CDR1 and CDR2: LNHNV, YYDKDF (reference sequence).

This chain links TRBV5-1 with TRBJ1-4, with TRBD1 matching 9 bases. V lost 4 bases, J lost 4 bases, and 5 bases stayed unmatched. The CDR3 loop spans 15 amino acids. The V gene's germline CDR1 is SGHRS and CDR2 YFSETQ. The chain's CDR3 is CASSHRGLDNEKLFF. The CDR3 nucleotides read TGCGCCAGCAGCCACAGGGGGCTGGATAATGAAAAACTGTTTTTT.

This clone was seen a single time. V usage is TRBV19 and J usage is TRBJ1-1; D gene uncertain. CDR1 is LNHDA and CDR2 is SQIVND in the germline V gene (reference sequence). V dropped 5 bases and J dropped 4 bases, with 17 bases sitting between them. This CDR3 is 15 amino acids long. Here the CDR3 reads CASSSSLDGPTEAFF. The CDR3 nucleotides are TGTGCCAGTAGTTCGTCCTTAGATGGGCCCACTGAAGCTTTCTTT. The variable domain in full, with the rest retrieved from reference TRBV19 and TRBJ1-1, is DGGITQSPKYLFRKEGQNVTLSCEQNLNHDAMYWYRQDPGQGLRLIYYSQIVNDFQKGDIAEGYSVSREKKESFPLTVTSAQKNPTAFYLCASSSSLDGPTEAFFGQGTRLTVV.

The V and J genes are TRBV4-1 and TRBJ2-3, with 8 bases lining up with TRBD2. Unmatched junction bases numbered 14, after V lost 3 bases and J lost 3 bases. Germline V gene lookup returns CDR1 MGHRA and CDR2 YSYEKL. The CDR3 is 18 amino acids. CDR3 loop: CASSQRPGLGGETDTQYF. Written as DNA, the CDR3 is TGCGCCAGCAGCCAGCGACCGGGACTAGGAGGTGAAACAGATACGCAGTATTTT.